This T cell receptor beta chain appears in the sequencing data of a study of PD-L1 blockade in urothelial cancer. Study background: Bladder-origin urothelial cancer in males described about 85% of the roughly 30 patients.

J was trimmed by 7 bases and V by 4 bases; bases with no gene match: 3. There are 11 residues in the CDR3. Germline V lookup: CDR1 DFQATT, CDR2 SNEGSKA (reference sequence). As for time point: pretreatment peripheral blood. The data were produced by immunoSEQ multiplex PCR, yet TCRdb's version contains in-frame clones alone and is incomplete. The sample lists tens of thousands of clones; around 87% were seen once. The rearrangement joins TRBV20-1 to TRBJ2-7; 8 bases are a match to TRBD1. This receptor was obtained from a man aged 55 to 70 with urothelial cancer. The input for sequencing was PBMCs, taken around atezolizumab (anti-PD-L1) treatment. The chain's CDR3 is CSATGGWEQYF. The CDR3, as DNA: TGCAGTGCTACAGGGGGCTGGGAGCAGTACTTC.